These T cell receptor beta chains were read from a single sample in a study of blood T cell repertoires in COVID-19. Sequencing used immunoSEQ multiplex PCR; TCRdb keeps in-frame clones, though not all of them. The repertoire includes 130,000 to 150,000 clones, 88% of them detected once, and 0.95% to 1.5% sits in the top ten. The sample was PBMCs or T cells enriched from blood (not recorded which). Every receptor here comes from a woman aged 30 to 39 with acute COVID-19. The CDR3 runs from the conserved cysteine through the conserved F or W. Fields, in order: D gene, J gene, clone size, V gene, CDR3 protein, CDR3 DNA. The D gene is left open where the match is weak. Size is omitted from some rows. Given values are once, few, many or a class for expanded clones.

d_gene: TRBD2; j_gene: TRBJ2-1; abundance: NA; v_gene: TRBV11-3; CDR3aa: CASSTGGRTVYNEQFF; CDR3nt: TGTGCCAGCAGTACCGGCGGGAGGACTGTCTACAATGAGCAGTTCTTC
d_gene: NA; j_gene: TRBJ2-7; abundance: once; v_gene: TRBV2; CDR3aa: CASSENGGVTYEQYF; CDR3nt: TGTGCCAGCAGTGAAAATGGAGGGGTCACCTACGAGCAGTACTTC
d_gene: NA; j_gene: TRBJ1-2; abundance: once; v_gene: TRBV6-5; CDR3aa: CASSYLTTGSGYTF; CDR3nt: TGTGCCAGCAGTTACCTTACTACAGGGTCTGGCTACACCTTC
d_gene: NA; j_gene: TRBJ1-6; abundance: NA; v_gene: TRBV3-1/TRBV3-2; CDR3aa: CASSQDHGYNSPLHF; CDR3nt: TGTGCCAGCAGCCAAGATCACGGTTATAATTCACCCCTCCACTTT
d_gene: NA; j_gene: TRBJ1-1; abundance: NA; v_gene: TRBV6-5; CDR3aa: CASGHENTEAFF; CDR3nt: TGTGCCAGTGGACACGAGAACACTGAAGCTTTCTTT
d_gene: NA; j_gene: TRBJ2-2; abundance: NA; v_gene: TRBV28; CDR3aa: CASRLERLTGELFF; CDR3nt: TGTGCCAGCAGGCTGGAGCGGCTCACCGGGGAGCTGTTTTTT
d_gene: NA; j_gene: TRBJ1-2; abundance: NA; v_gene: TRBV6-6; CDR3aa: CASSPWEGKTNYGYTF; CDR3nt: TGTGCCAGCAGTCCTTGGGAGGGGAAGACTAACTATGGCTACACCTTC
d_gene: TRBD1; j_gene: TRBJ1-2; abundance: NA; v_gene: TRBV5-6; CDR3aa: CASSLQGAINYGYTF; CDR3nt: TGTGCCAGCAGCTTGCAGGGGGCCATTAACTATGGCTACACCTTC
d_gene: NA; j_gene: TRBJ1-2; abundance: NA; v_gene: TRBV6-6; CDR3aa: CASSYSDTGYTF; CDR3nt: TGTGCCAGCAGTTACTCGGACACAGGCTACACCTTC
d_gene: NA; j_gene: TRBJ2-7; abundance: NA; v_gene: TRBV25-1; CDR3aa: CASSVLDSVGYEQYF; CDR3nt: TGTGCCAGCAGTGTTTTGGACTCAGTAGGGTACGAGCAGTACTTC
d_gene: NA; j_gene: TRBJ1-4; abundance: NA; v_gene: TRBV2; CDR3aa: CASSEDYSEKLFF; CDR3nt: TGTGCCAGCAGTGAGGACTATAGTGAAAAACTGTTTTTT
d_gene: NA; j_gene: TRBJ1-1; abundance: NA; v_gene: TRBV28; CDR3aa: CASSLLGPGGKTFF; CDR3nt: TGTGCCAGCAGTTTATTGGGGCCGGGAGGAAAGACTTTCTTT
d_gene: NA; j_gene: TRBJ2-7; abundance: NA; v_gene: TRBV12-3/TRBV12-4; CDR3aa: CASSTNSYEQYF; CDR3nt: TGTGCCAGCAGCACAAACTCCTACGAGCAGTACTTC
d_gene: NA; j_gene: TRBJ1-1; abundance: NA; v_gene: TRBV6-5; CDR3aa: CASTGVGNTEAFF; CDR3nt: TGTGCCAGCACAGGGGTCGGGAACACTGAAGCTTTCTTT
d_gene: NA; j_gene: TRBJ2-7; abundance: NA; v_gene: TRBV6-1; CDR3aa: CASSEAPHLYEQYF; CDR3nt: TGTGCCAGCAGTGAGGCCCCCCATTTATACGAGCAGTACTTC
d_gene: NA; j_gene: TRBJ1-1; abundance: once; v_gene: TRBV19; CDR3aa: CASSIDLETMNTEAFF; CDR3nt: TGTGCCAGTAGTATAGATCTTGAGACTATGAACACTGAAGCTTTCTTT
d_gene: TRBD2; j_gene: TRBJ2-3; abundance: NA; v_gene: TRBV19; CDR3aa: CASSIVGPGLGKSTDTQYF; CDR3nt: TGTGCCAGTAGTATAGTCGGACCGGGACTAGGGAAGAGCACAGATACGCAGTATTTT
d_gene: NA; j_gene: TRBJ1-1; abundance: NA; v_gene: TRBV28; CDR3aa: CASSLGTGGATEAFF; CDR3nt: TGTGCCAGCAGTTTAGGGACGGGAGGGGCCACTGAAGCTTTCTTT
d_gene: TRBD1; j_gene: TRBJ1-5; abundance: NA; v_gene: TRBV10-3; CDR3aa: CAISTGGGQPQHF; CDR3nt: TGTGCCATCAGTACAGGGGGAGGTCAGCCCCAGCATTTT
d_gene: NA; j_gene: TRBJ1-2; abundance: few; v_gene: TRBV5-4; CDR3aa: CASSADRTYGYTF; CDR3nt: TGTGCCAGCAGCGCGGACAGAACTTATGGCTACACCTTC
d_gene: NA; j_gene: TRBJ2-3; abundance: NA; v_gene: TRBV7-2; CDR3aa: CASSSQPDSSTDTQYF; CDR3nt: TGTGCCAGCAGCTCACAGCCAGACAGCAGCACAGATACGCAGTATTTT
d_gene: NA; j_gene: TRBJ2-7; abundance: few; v_gene: TRBV5-4; CDR3aa: CASSLAPGEMYEQYF; CDR3nt: TGTGCCAGCAGCTTGGCCCCAGGGGAGATGTACGAGCAGTACTTC
d_gene: NA; j_gene: TRBJ1-2; abundance: NA; v_gene: TRBV12-3/TRBV12-4; CDR3aa: CASSLGTGYGYTF; CDR3nt: TGTGCCAGCAGTTTAGGTACAGGGTACGGCTACACCTTC
d_gene: TRBD1; j_gene: TRBJ2-7; abundance: NA; v_gene: TRBV27; CDR3aa: CASLPDGDRSSYEQYF; CDR3nt: TGTGCCAGTTTACCCGACGGGGACAGGTCCTCCTACGAGCAGTACTTC
d_gene: NA; j_gene: TRBJ2-7; abundance: NA; v_gene: TRBV28; CDR3aa: CASSKLPLRGRSPGVSYEQYF; CDR3nt: TGTGCCAGCAGCAAACTACCACTAAGAGGTCGGAGCCCCGGGGTCTCCTACGAGCAGTACTTC
d_gene: NA; j_gene: TRBJ2-7; abundance: NA; v_gene: TRBV28; CDR3aa: CASSQGGTGIKYEQYF; CDR3nt: TGTGCCAGCTCCCAGGGGGGGACAGGCATCAAATACGAGCAGTACTTC
d_gene: NA; j_gene: TRBJ1-1; abundance: once; v_gene: TRBV27; CDR3aa: CASSSSVTGNTEAFF; CDR3nt: TGTGCCAGCAGTTCCTCCGTAACAGGGAACACTGAAGCTTTCTTT
d_gene: NA; j_gene: TRBJ1-3; abundance: NA; v_gene: TRBV9; CDR3aa: CASSETGISGNTIYF; CDR3nt: TGTGCCAGCAGCGAAACAGGGATCTCTGGAAACACCATATATTTT
d_gene: NA; j_gene: TRBJ2-7; abundance: once; v_gene: TRBV27; CDR3aa: CASIAAGEREQYF; CDR3nt: TGTGCCAGCATCGCGGCAGGGGAGAGGGAGCAGTACTTC
d_gene: TRBD2; j_gene: TRBJ2-1; abundance: NA; v_gene: TRBV3-1/TRBV3-2; CDR3aa: CASSRLGTSGITEQFF; CDR3nt: TGTGCCAGCAGCCGACTCGGGACTAGCGGGATTACTGAGCAGTTCTTC
d_gene: NA; j_gene: TRBJ1-1; abundance: NA; v_gene: TRBV15; CDR3aa: CATSRATVTLWGGDASEAFF; CDR3nt: TGTGCCACCAGCAGAGCAACCGTCACCCTTTGGGGGGGGGATGCAAGTGAAGCTTTCTTT
d_gene: TRBD2; j_gene: TRBJ2-1; abundance: NA; v_gene: TRBV19; CDR3aa: CASSSRQAFSGVGYNEQFF; CDR3nt: TGTGCCAGTAGTTCTAGACAGGCCTTTAGCGGGGTGGGGTACAATGAGCAGTTCTTC
d_gene: NA; j_gene: TRBJ2-3; abundance: NA; v_gene: TRBV7-2; CDR3aa: CASTLRAGDTQYF; CDR3nt: TGTGCCAGCACCCTTCGGGCGGGAGATACGCAGTATTTT
d_gene: TRBD1; j_gene: TRBJ2-1; abundance: once; v_gene: TRBV7-2; CDR3aa: CASSHRDRALISYNEQFF; CDR3nt: TGTGCCAGCAGCCACCGGGACAGGGCATTGATTTCCTACAATGAGCAGTTCTTC
d_gene: NA; j_gene: TRBJ1-1; abundance: NA; v_gene: TRBV5-1; CDR3aa: CASSPGGGVTEAFF; CDR3nt: TGCGCCAGCAGCCCTGGGGGGGGCGTCACTGAAGCTTTCTTT
d_gene: NA; j_gene: TRBJ1-2; abundance: NA; v_gene: TRBV18; CDR3aa: CASSPQGHLYGYTF; CDR3nt: TGTGCCAGCTCACCACAGGGACACCTCTATGGCTACACCTTC
d_gene: TRBD1; j_gene: TRBJ1-1; abundance: NA; v_gene: TRBV5-1; CDR3aa: CASSLGTGSYSEAFF; CDR3nt: TGCGCCAGCAGCTTGGGGACAGGGAGTTACTCTGAAGCTTTCTTT
d_gene: NA; j_gene: TRBJ1-1; abundance: NA; v_gene: TRBV4-2; CDR3aa: CASSPNLQGPTEAFF; CDR3nt: TGTGCCAGCAGCCCTAACCTACAGGGTCCGACTGAAGCTTTCTTT
d_gene: TRBD2; j_gene: TRBJ2-1; abundance: NA; v_gene: TRBV5-1; CDR3aa: CASSFSGESYNEQFF; CDR3nt: TGCGCCAGCAGCTTTAGCGGGGAATCCTACAATGAGCAGTTCTTC
d_gene: TRBD2; j_gene: TRBJ2-5; abundance: NA; v_gene: TRBV6-5; CDR3aa: CASSTTSGSQETQYF; CDR3nt: TGTGCCAGCAGCACGACTAGCGGGAGTCAAGAGACCCAGTACTTC
d_gene: TRBD1; j_gene: TRBJ1-3; abundance: NA; v_gene: TRBV6-2/TRBV6-3; CDR3aa: CASSYLGQGSNTIYF; CDR3nt: TGTGCCAGCAGTTACCTGGGACAGGGATCAAACACCATATATTTT
d_gene: NA; j_gene: TRBJ2-5; abundance: NA; v_gene: TRBV27; CDR3aa: CASTSVGGHETQYF; CDR3nt: TGTGCCAGCACCAGCGTCGGGGGGCATGAGACCCAGTACTTC
d_gene: NA; j_gene: TRBJ1-1; abundance: NA; v_gene: TRBV19; CDR3aa: CASRSSLSEAFF; CDR3nt: TGTGCCAGTAGATCCTCTCTGAGTGAAGCTTTCTTT
d_gene: NA; j_gene: TRBJ2-1; abundance: NA; v_gene: TRBV9; CDR3aa: CASSGGGNEQFF; CDR3nt: TGTGCCAGCAGCGGAGGGGGTAATGAGCAGTTCTTC
d_gene: NA; j_gene: TRBJ1-3; abundance: NA; v_gene: TRBV19; CDR3aa: CASSWAGNTIYF; CDR3nt: TGTGCCAGTAGTTGGGCCGGAAACACCATATATTTT